This T cell receptor beta chain was retrieved from a study of CD8+ T cells in alopecia areata. About the research overall: Oral tofacitinib (5 to 10 mg twice daily) was administered to treated patients. Findings and limits, study-wide: Possibly as an HLA-related effect, TCR sharing across patients appeared less clear than in mice.

TCR sequencing used cDNA made by reverse transcription of extracted RNA. Clones were sequenced by immunoSEQ multiplex PCR, and TCRdb holds only the in-frame ones, with some missing. The sample lists nearly 110,000 clones; 84% were seen once. Germline V lookup: CDR1 GTSNPN, CDR2 SVGIG (reference sequence). This CDR3 is 14 amino acids long. Trimming removed 0 bases from V and 6 bases from J, with 12 bases in between. Treatment noted: oral pan-JAK inhibitor, 5-10 mg twice daily. Researchers took lesional scalp punch biopsies and peripheral blood from people who were alopecia areata patients. About this clone: Antigen specificity is unknown.

This TCR was sampled from a human donor with alopecia areata. This chain connects TRBV30 to TRBJ2-4, with D maybe TRBD2 (5 bases). Sequences were derived from CD8+ T cells sorted from blood, sampled at week 24, from a patient treated with tofacitinib. CDR3 bases: TGTGCCTGGAGTGTACTCCGAGGAGGAAACATTCAGTACTTC. It specifies CAWSVLRGGNIQYF.